This T cell receptor (beta chain) was obtained from a study of blood T cells in healthy people across ages. General observations from the study: With age, beta diversity per million T cells declined roughly linearly, significantly by 30 to 40.

For the second PCR, which ran for 7 to 11 cycles, a sample-barcoded 5' primer and a J-beta primer mix were used. TCRdb recomputed calls from the 5' RACE reads with MiXCR, one row per CDR3 protein. The sample has 800,000 to 950,000 distinct CDR3 sequences; just under 30% are singletons. This clonotype was counted ten times or more. The antigen remains unidentified. Germline CDR1 is SGDLS and CDR2 is YYNGEE. This CDR3 comprises 14 residues. Between the trimmed V and J ends, which lost 3 bases and 3 bases, there was a span of 10 bases. The amount of total RNA extracted per sample was at least 5.5 micrograms. These data were also reused for a study on T cells of mothers and their children. Per that study: When mothers and children were related, their normalized repertoire overlap, which was always slightly higher, did not differ significantly from that of unrelated pairs.

The source of this sequence is a woman in her thirties or forties in good health. The chain couples TRBV9 to TRBJ2-1, with D maybe TRBD1 (6 bases). The specimen sequenced was blood. The CDR3 DNA sequence: TGTGCCAGCAGCGGCCGGGACATCTACAATGAGCAGTTCTTC. Its translation is CASSGRDIYNEQFF.